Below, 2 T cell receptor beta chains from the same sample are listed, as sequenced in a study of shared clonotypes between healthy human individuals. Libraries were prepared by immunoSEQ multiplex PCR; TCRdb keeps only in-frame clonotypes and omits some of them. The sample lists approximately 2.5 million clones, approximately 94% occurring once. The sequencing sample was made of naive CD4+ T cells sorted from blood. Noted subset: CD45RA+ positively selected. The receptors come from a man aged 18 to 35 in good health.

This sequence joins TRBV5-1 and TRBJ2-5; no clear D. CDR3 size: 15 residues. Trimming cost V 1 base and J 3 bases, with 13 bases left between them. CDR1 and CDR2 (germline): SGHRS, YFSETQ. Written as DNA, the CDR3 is TGCGCCAGCAGCTTGACCGGCTCCGGCGAAGAGACCCAGTACTTC. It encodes CASSLTGSGEETQYF.

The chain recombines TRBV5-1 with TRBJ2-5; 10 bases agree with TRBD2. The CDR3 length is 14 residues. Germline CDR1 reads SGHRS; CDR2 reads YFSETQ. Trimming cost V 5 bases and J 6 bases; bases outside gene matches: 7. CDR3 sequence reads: CASREAGGPKTQYF. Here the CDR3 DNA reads TGCGCCAGCAGGGAAGCGGGAGGGCCGAAGACCCAGTACTTC.